A selection of T cell receptor beta chains follows, all from one sample in a study of T cells in Graves' hyperthyroidism and ophthalmopathy. Via MiXCR, TCRdb re-called the multiplex PCR reads, giving one row per CDR3 protein. The profile shows around 600,000 distinct CDR3 sequences, 16% of them singletons. The sequenced sample consisted of blood. Receptors originate from a woman in her 40s with Graves' ophthalmopathy. CDR3s include the opening cysteine and the closing phenylalanine or tryptophan. The order of the fields is D gene, clone size, V gene, J gene, CDR3 protein, CDR3 DNA. D genes are given only for firm matches. For some rows the clone size is stated as once, few or many, or as a class when expanded; others skip it.

>-|many|TRBV20-1|TRBJ1-4
CSARTDSNEKLFF
TGCAGTGCTAGAACTGACAGTAATGAAAAACTGTTTTTT
>-|many|TRBV5-1|TRBJ2-3
CASSLAGFTDTQYF
TGCGCCAGCAGCTTGGCTGGATTCACAGATACGCAGTATTTT
>-|-|TRBV6-1|TRBJ1-2
CASSVEDTSYGYTF
TGTGCCAGCAGTGTGGAGGACACCTCCTATGGCTACACCTTC
>TRBD1|few|TRBV11-3|TRBJ2-1
CASRKGQVDNEQFF
TGTGCCAGCAGGAAAGGACAGGTGGACAATGAGCAGTTCTTC
>-|many|TRBV2|TRBJ2-3
CASSVDQADTQYF
TGTGCCAGCAGTGTTGATCAAGCAGATACGCAGTATTTT
>-|many|TRBV7-6|TRBJ1-1
CASSLALGGDTEAFF
TGTGCCAGCAGCTTAGCGCTTGGGGGGGACACTGAAGCTTTCTTT
>TRBD2|-|TRBV3-1|TRBJ2-5
CASSQDRLAGVGETQYF
TGTGCCAGCAGCCAAGATCGGCTAGCGGGAGTAGGAGAGACCCAGTACTTC
>TRBD2|many|TRBV20-1|TRBJ2-3
CSAINWGLSGGALDTQYF
TGCAGTGCTATTAACTGGGGTCTTTCGGGGGGGGCATTGGATACGCAGTATTTT
>-|-|TRBV4-1|TRBJ2-1
CASRIRGGEQFF
TGCGCCAGCAGAATAAGGGGTGGTGAGCAGTTCTTC
>-|many|TRBV12-3/TRBV12-4|TRBJ1-1
CASSRRTGMETEAFF
TGTGCCAGCAGTCGTCGAACAGGGATGGAGACTGAAGCTTTCTTT
>TRBD1|-|TRBV4-2|TRBJ1-1
CASSPGQGTTEAFF
TGTGCCAGCAGCCCGGGACAGGGAACCACTGAAGCTTTCTTT
>-|many|TRBV6-1|TRBJ2-1
CASRPLSADTYNEQFF
TGTGCCAGCCGCCCCCTTTCGGCGGACACCTACAATGAGCAGTTCTTC
>-|many|TRBV10-3|TRBJ2-7
CAISEKGESGYEQYF
TGTGCCATCAGTGAGAAGGGGGAGAGTGGCTACGAGCAGTACTTC
>-|many|TRBV3-1|TRBJ2-1
CASSPGPSYEQFF
TGTGCCAGCAGCCCTGGTCCTAGCTATGAGCAGTTCTTC
>-|many|TRBV7-9|TRBJ1-6
CASSLGHPNSPLHF
TGTGCCAGCAGCCTTGGACACCCTAATTCACCCCTCCACTTT
>-|-|TRBV27|TRBJ2-1
CASSNEGLSHSYNEQFF
TGTGCCAGCAGTAACGAGGGTCTGTCTCACTCCTACAATGAGCAGTTCTTC
>-|few|TRBV5-1|TRBJ2-7
CASSSRPTSGDEQYF
TGCGCCAGCAGCTCCCGACCGACTTCTGGGGACGAGCAGTACTTC
>TRBD1|many|TRBV7-9|TRBJ2-2
CASSADRASGELFF
TGTGCCAGCAGCGCGGACAGGGCGTCCGGGGAGCTGTTTTTT
>TRBD2|many|TRBV28|TRBJ2-2
CASRIAGGGTGELFF
TGTGCCAGCCGAATAGCGGGAGGTGGGACCGGGGAGCTGTTTTTT
>-|-|TRBV19|TRBJ1-1
CASTQDSHTEAFF
TGTGCCAGCACCCAGGACAGCCACACTGAAGCTTTCTTT
>-|many|TRBV11-2|TRBJ2-7
CASSLKERTYRSYEQYF
TGTGCCAGCAGCTTAAAAGAAAGGACATATCGCTCCTACGAGCAGTACTTC
>-|-|TRBV5-1|TRBJ1-2
CASSSGPTGDGYTF
TGCGCCAGCAGCTCAGGACCTACCGGTGATGGCTACACCTTC
>TRBD1|few|TRBV20-1|TRBJ1-1
CSAARGPEAFF
TGCAGTGCCGCCAGGGGGCCTGAAGCTTTCTTT
>-|many|TRBV18|TRBJ2-5
CASSPDLRETQYF
TGTGCCAGCTCACCGGACTTGCGGGAGACCCAGTACTTC
>-|many|TRBV28|TRBJ2-1
CASSLVENEQFF
TGTGCCAGCAGTTTGGTGGAGAATGAGCAGTTCTTC
>-|many|TRBV28|TRBJ2-7
CASRPRRGFWAEQYF
TGTGCCAGCAGACCCCGGAGGGGGTTCTGGGCCGAGCAGTACTTC
>TRBD1|-|TRBV20-1|TRBJ2-2
CSAQGTGGKDGELFF
TGCAGTGCCCAGGGGACAGGGGGCAAAGACGGGGAGCTGTTTTTT
>-|many|TRBV11-2|TRBJ2-3
CASSLGRGGPSTDTQYF
TGTGCCAGCAGCTTAGGTCGCGGGGGCCCTAGCACAGATACGCAGTATTTT
>-|many|TRBV11-2|TRBJ2-5
CASSLALVGGQETQYF
TGTGCCAGCAGCTTAGCACTGGTGGGGGGCCAAGAGACCCAGTACTTC
>-|many|TRBV7-2|TRBJ1-2
CASSFDVDYGYTF
TGTGCCAGCAGCTTTGACGTAGACTATGGCTACACCTTC
>TRBD1|-|TRBV20-1|TRBJ2-4
CSATRQGDIQYF
TGCAGTGCTACCCGACAGGGGGACATTCAGTACTTC
>-|-|TRBV5-5|TRBJ1-1
CASSQKERAEAFF
TGTGCCAGCAGCCAGAAAGAAAGAGCTGAAGCTTTCTTT
>TRBD2|-|TRBV28|TRBJ2-5
CASSPRGLAGGESQETQYF
TGTGCCAGCAGCCCACGGGGACTAGCGGGGGGGGAATCGCAAGAGACCCAGTACTTC
>TRBD2|few|TRBV7-3|TRBJ2-2
CASSPRDMLAGGNTGELFF
TGTGCCAGCAGCCCCCGGGATATGCTAGCGGGGGGAAACACCGGGGAGCTGTTTTTT
>-|-|TRBV19|TRBJ1-5
CASILPYPGNQPQHF
TGTGCCAGTATTCTCCCCTACCCAGGGAATCAGCCCCAGCATTTT
>-|-|TRBV5-1|TRBJ1-6
CASSSRGDLRSSPLHF
TGCGCCAGCAGCTCACGAGGGGACCTTCGGAGCTCACCCCTCCACTTT
>-|many|TRBV30|TRBJ2-4
CAWSYGPKNIQYF
TGTGCCTGGAGTTACGGGCCTAAAAACATTCAGTACTTC
>-|many|TRBV3-1|TRBJ2-1
CASSQVLGSYNEQFF
TGTGCCAGCAGCCAAGTCTTGGGGTCCTACAATGAGCAGTTCTTC
>-|-|TRBV12-3/TRBV12-4|TRBJ1-5
CASSLRTGRNQPQHF
TGTGCCAGCAGTTTACGCACAGGACGCAATCAGCCCCAGCATTTT
>-|many|TRBV11-2|TRBJ1-1
CASSLDRFRVAFF
TGTGCCAGCAGCTTAGATCGATTCAGGGTGGCTTTCTTT
>-|many|TRBV11-1|TRBJ2-7
CASSLFMAGDYEQYF
TGTGCCAGCAGCTTATTTATGGCCGGGGACTACGAGCAGTACTTC
>TRBD1|many|TRBV20-1|TRBJ1-5
CSARGLAGGYQPQHF
TGCAGTGCTAGGGGCTTGGCAGGGGGCTATCAGCCCCAGCATTTT
>-|-|TRBV6-5|TRBJ2-7
CASSLASPYEQYF
TGTGCCAGCAGTTTAGCCTCCCCCTACGAGCAGTACTTC
>TRBD1|-|TRBV2|TRBJ1-2
CASSPQGAAGYTF
TGTGCCAGCAGTCCACAGGGGGCGGCTGGCTACACCTTC
>TRBD2|-|TRBV5-6|TRBJ2-1
CASQAGVGYEQFF
TGTGCCAGCCAAGCGGGAGTGGGGTATGAGCAGTTCTTC
>TRBD2|many|TRBV15|TRBJ2-1
CATSRDISGGKDEQFF
TGTGCCACCAGCAGAGATATTAGCGGGGGGAAGGATGAGCAGTTCTTC
>TRBD1|many|TRBV6-1|TRBJ1-5
CASAAGVAGQGSPQHF
TGTGCCAGCGCCGCGGGGGTGGCGGGACAGGGGTCGCCCCAGCATTTT
>-|many|TRBV24-1|TRBJ2-1
CATSVLYNEQFF
TGTGCCACCAGCGTTCTCTACAATGAGCAGTTCTTC
>TRBD1|many|TRBV30|TRBJ1-5
CAWGTGEGQPQHF
TGTGCCTGGGGGACAGGGGAGGGGCAGCCCCAGCATTTT
>TRBD1|many|TRBV11-2|TRBJ2-5
CASSSQGRGVQETQYF
TGTGCCAGCAGCTCACAGGGGAGAGGGGTACAAGAGACCCAGTACTTC
>-|few|TRBV19|TRBJ2-7
CASSVRSSDEQYF
TGTGCCAGCTCAGTCAGGTCCAGCGACGAGCAGTACTTC
>-|few|TRBV20-1|TRBJ1-6
CSARDNGGTDSPLHF
TGCAGTGCTAGAGATAATGGGGGAACAGATTCACCCCTCCACTTT
>TRBD1|few|TRBV25-1|TRBJ1-1
CASSQRDRVNTEAFF
TGTGCCAGCAGTCAACGGGACAGGGTGAACACTGAAGCTTTCTTT
>-|many|TRBV18|TRBJ1-3
CASSPAESSGNTIYF
TGTGCCAGCTCACCGGCGGAAAGCTCTGGAAACACCATATATTTT